The 26 T cell receptor beta chains below were found in one sample sequenced in a study of blood T cells in healthy people across ages. PCR was performed a second time for roughly 7 to 11 cycles using a sample-barcoded 5' primer and a J-beta primer mix. Via MiXCR, TCRdb re-called the 5' RACE reads, giving one row per CDR3 protein. The repertoire consists of hundreds of thousands of distinct CDR3 sequences, with 44% occurring once and the leading ten covering about a fifth. The sequencing input was blood. The receptors stem from a man aged 55 to 70 in good health.

This sequence joins TRBV6-5 and TRBJ1-6; D is perhaps TRBD1 (5 bases). V lost 7 bases to trimming and J lost 0 bases, with 13 bases between them. Germline V gene data show CDR1 as MNHEY and CDR2 as SVGAGI. CDR3 length: 16 residues. CDR3 in DNA: TGTGCCAGCACAAACAGGCTGAGCTCCTATAATTCACCCCTCCACTTT. It codes for CASTNRLSSYNSPLHF.

There are many counts of this clonotype. The chain joins TRBV2 to TRBJ2-6; D remains ambiguous. This CDR3 is 15 amino acids long. V lost 6 bases and J lost 0, with 9 bases in between. Germline V CDR1 and CDR2: SNHLY, FYNNEI. CDR3 protein: CASRSVLSGANVLTF. CDR3 bases: TGTGCCAGCAGGAGTGTACTCTCTGGGGCCAACGTCCTGACTTTC.

The chain links TRBV6-5 to TRBJ2-5; D is undetermined. The J call may be wrong; the DNA end is better matched by TRBJ2-7. The CDR3 is 14 residues long. The germline V gene has CDR1 MNHEY and CDR2 SVGAGI. The DNA of the CDR3 is TGTGCCAGCAGAAGACGTTCCCTTCTGGGCGAGCAGTACTTC. Translation: CASRRRSLLGEQYF.

V usage is TRBV20-1 and J usage is TRBJ2-3; TRBD2 matches 9 bases. In germline, CDR1 is DFQATT, CDR2 SNEGSKA (reference sequence). The junction had 6 bases not matched to a gene; V was cut back by 3 bases and J by 5 bases. The CDR3 covers 14 residues. CDR3: CSARLAGNKDTQYF. The CDR3 DNA sequence: TGCAGTGCTAGGCTAGCGGGAAATAAAGATACGCAGTATTTT.

This clonotype was recorded a few times. The chain carries TRBV7-2 and TRBJ2-7, with D possibly matching TRBD1 (6 bases). Germline CDR1 is SGHTA and CDR2 is FQGNSA. The CDR3 contains 12 residues. Trimming took 6 bases from V and 3 from J, leaving 9 bases between them. The CDR3 nucleotides are TGTGCCAGCAGGTCGACAGGCTACGAGCAGTACTTC. Its protein product is CASRSTGYEQYF.

As concerns this clonotype: Mismatch with germline at one junction end may stem from a read error. The CDR3 sequence: CSVRGQQRNPYEQYF. The CDR3 nucleotides are TGCAGTGTTAGAGGACAGCAGCGTAATCCCTACGAGCAGTACTTC. The rearrangement links TRBV20-1 to TRBJ2-7; the D gene is possibly TRBD1 (6 bases). Germline CDR1 is DFQATT and CDR2 is SNEGSKA (reference sequence). This CDR3 contains 15 residues.

This clonotype was observed a handful of times. V usage is TRBV6-1 and J usage is TRBJ2-7; 11 positions match TRBD1. J gave up 2 bases and V 6 bases, and 6 bases lay outside the gene matches. This CDR3 is 15 amino acids long. Germline assignment: CDR1 MNHNS and CDR2 SASEGT. The CDR3 is CASRDGQGATYEQYF. In DNA, the CDR3 is TGTGCCAGCAGGGACGGACAGGGGGCAACCTACGAGCAGTACTTC.

This clonotype turned up a few times. The chain links TRBV6-5 to TRBJ2-5; D is unresolved. CDR1 MNHEY and CDR2 SVGAGI come from the germline V gene. The V end lost 8 bases, the J end lost 6 bases, and 13 bases lay between the germline ends. This CDR3 comprises 12 residues. The CDR3 nucleotides read TGTGCCAGCCGCGGTTCTGTTAAGACCCAGTACTTC. Its translation is CASRGSVKTQYF.

This clonotype was observed a handful of times. The rearrangement links TRBV7-2 to TRBJ2-2; tentatively, D is TRBD2 (6 bases). V lost 5 bases to trimming and J lost 8 bases, with 15 bases between them. This CDR3 has 14 amino acids. Germline values: CDR1 SGHTA, CDR2 FQGNSA. This CDR3 reads CASSRWAAGGELFF. For the CDR3, the DNA is TGTGCCAGCAGCCGGTGGGCCGCGGGAGGGGAGCTGTTTTTT.

The rearrangement uses TRBV12-3 or TRBV12-4 and TRBJ2-3, with unresolved D. Between the trimmed V and J ends, which lost 3 bases and 0 bases, there was a span of 7 bases. The CDR3 loop spans 14 amino acids. CDR3 sequence reads: CASSFSYSTDTQYF. The CDR3 DNA reads as TGTGCCAGCAGTTTCAGTTATAGCACAGATACGCAGTATTTT.

The genes are TRBV12-5 and TRBJ1-2; D uncertain. The CDR3 is made up of 13 amino acids. The germline CDR1 and CDR2 sequences are LGHNT and FRNRAP. V dropped 3 bases and J dropped 0 bases, with 5 bases sitting between them. For the CDR3, the DNA is TGTGCTAGTGGTTTTGAAACTAACTATGGCTACACCTTC. This codes for CASGFETNYGYTF.

This clonotype turned up a few times. The rearrangement uses TRBV12-3 or TRBV12-4 and TRBJ1-2; tentative D call: TRBD1 (6 bases). Trimming took 1 base from V and 4 from J, leaving 13 bases between them. The CDR3 has 15 residues. The CDR3 DNA is TGTGCCAGCAGTTTAGTGCAGGGGCTTGGCTATGGCTACACCTTC. Translation: CASSLVQGLGYGYTF.

In this sample, this clonotype turned up a few times. The V call is TRBV7-2, the J call TRBJ2-3; weak D call: TRBD1 (6 bases). CDR1 and CDR2 (germline): SGHTA, FQGNSA. Trimming took off 5 bases at V and 5 bases at J, with 11 bases between the two ends. CDR3 length: 13 residues. The CDR3: CASSIQGRDTQYF. CDR3 nucleotides: TGTGCCAGCAGCATACAGGGACGAGATACGCAGTATTTT. Complete variable domain (other parts from reference TRBV7-2 and TRBJ2-3): GAGVSQSPSNKVTEKGKDVELRCDPISGHTALYWYRQSLGQGLEFLIYFQGNSAPDKSGLPSDRFSAERTGGSVSTLTIQRTQQEDSAVYLCASSIQGRDTQYFGPGTRLTVL.

This clonotype was detected a few times. V gene TRBV3-1 combines with J gene TRBJ2-6; D is ambiguous. V was clipped by 0 bases and J by 2 bases, with 8 bases between them. This CDR3 is built from 16 residues. CDR1 and CDR2 from the germline V gene are LGHDT and YNNKEL (reference sequence). CDR3 protein: CASSQDPGTGANVLTF. The CDR3 coding sequence is TGTGCCAGCAGCCAAGATCCTGGGACTGGGGCCAACGTCCTGACTTTC.

The chain uses TRBV21-1 and TRBJ2-1; the table gives TRBD1 as D, unverified against the DNA. TRBV21-1 is a pseudogene. CDR3 size: 12 residues. CDR3 DNA sequence: TGTGCCAGGGGACAGCCTGACAATGAGCAGTTCTTC. This codes for CARGQPDNEQFF.

In its sample, this clonotype was seen a few times. The rearrangement joins TRBV6-2 or TRBV6-3 to TRBJ1-4; D perhaps matches TRBD1 (5 bases). This CDR3 contains 16 residues. The germline V gene encodes CDR1 MNHEY and CDR2 SVGEGT. V dropped 6 bases and J dropped 5 bases, with 19 bases sitting between them. CDR3: CASSPPGYGGNEKLFF. DNA of the CDR3: TGTGCCAGCAGCCCCCCCGGTTATGGGGGGAATGAAAAACTGTTTTTT.

This clonotype was counted between two and nine times. The gene calls are TRBV4-3 and TRBJ2-1, with TRBD2 as a possible D gene (6 bases). The germline V gene has CDR1 LGHNA and CDR2 YSLEER. This CDR3 contains 14 residues. V lost 3 bases to trimming and J lost 9 bases, with 15 bases between them. The CDR3 DNA reads as TGCGCCAGCAGCCAGGAGGGACCCCTAGGTGAGCAGTTCTTC. This sequence encodes CASSQEGPLGEQFF.

The rearrangement links TRBV20-1 to TRBJ2-5, with 7 bases aligning to TRBD1. J gave up 0 bases and V 6 bases, and 4 bases lay outside the gene matches. The CDR3 spans 13 residues. Per the germline V gene, CDR1 is DFQATT and CDR2 is SNEGSKA (reference sequence). CDR3 sequence reads: CSAPGQYQETQYF. The CDR3, as DNA: TGCAGTGCCCCGGGACAGTACCAAGAGACCCAGTACTTC.

This clonotype was found a few times. The chain carries TRBV29-1 and TRBJ2-1; a weak D match, TRBD2 (7 bases). The germline V gene has CDR1 SQVTM and CDR2 ANQGSEA. V was trimmed by 3 bases and J by 8 bases, leaving 14 bases between them. CDR3 size: 13 residues. The DNA of the CDR3 is TGCAGCGTTGAGGGGGGGGCGAGGGATGAGCAGTTCTTC. This gives the protein CSVEGGARDEQFF.

For this clonotype: An end of the junction does not agree with germline; a read error may underlie this. The V gene is TRBV7-2, the J gene TRBJ2-4; a weak D match, TRBD1 (6 bases). TRBJ2-7 explains the end of the DNA better; the J call may be wrong. The germline V gene has CDR1 SGHTA and CDR2 FQGNSA. The CDR3 covers 14 residues. CDR3 nucleotide sequence: TGTGCCTGCAGCTTACTTGGACAGTACTACGAGCAGTACTTC. It specifies CACSLLGQYYEQYF.

This chain joins TRBV6-2 or TRBV6-3 and TRBJ1-2; no definite D call. This CDR3 contains 15 residues. The V end lost 1 base, the J end lost 5 bases, and 14 bases lay between the germline ends. CDR1 and CDR2 from the germline V gene are MNHEY and SVGEGT. The CDR3 sequence is CASSYYATSPYGYTF. The CDR3 bases are TGTGCCAGCAGTTACTATGCTACTTCTCCATATGGCTACACCTTC.

The chain recombines TRBV29-1 with TRBJ1-1, with D unresolved. CDR3 length: 12 amino acids. The V gene's germline CDR1 is SQVTM and CDR2 ANQGSEA. V dropped 3 bases and J dropped 11 bases, with 16 bases sitting between them. CDR3 region: CSVDRSRVGAFF. As DNA, the CDR3 is TGCAGCGTTGACAGGAGTCGGGTGGGGGCTTTCTTT.

This chain links TRBV12-3 or TRBV12-4 with TRBJ2-7; TRBD2 agrees at 8 bases. The CDR3 loop spans 18 amino acids. V was clipped by 2 bases and J by 0 bases; unmatched bases: 12. CDR3 region: CASSLKGTGGISSYEQYF. The CDR3 DNA is TGTGCCAGCAGTTTAAAAGGCACGGGGGGGATCAGCTCCTACGAGCAGTACTTC.

This clonotype was detected only a few times. CDR3 nucleotide sequence: TGTGCCAGCAGACCGAACTACAATGAGCAGTTCTTC. Its translation is CASRPNYNEQFF. J is TRBJ2-1 and V is TRBV2, with D unclear. Germline CDR1 and CDR2: SNHLY and FYNNEI. There are 12 residues in the CDR3. Trimming shortened V by 6 bases and J by 3 bases, and 6 bases separated the two germline ends.

The chain carries TRBV5-1 and TRBJ2-3; 11 bases fit TRBD2. CDR3 length equals 16 residues. In germline, CDR1 is SGHRS, CDR2 YFSETQ. With V trimmed by 3 bases and J by 5 bases, 8 bases remained unmatched. CDR3 sequence reads: CASSSYSGGARDTQYF. CDR3 nucleotides: TGCGCCAGCAGCTCTTATAGCGGGGGGGCAAGAGATACGCAGTATTTT.

A word on this clonotype: A read error may explain this, as a much larger clone is one base away. For the CDR3, the DNA is TGTGCCAGCAGCCCCCGCTACTACGAGCAGTTCTTC. Amino acid sequence: CASSPRYYEQFF. The rearrangement links TRBV12-3 or TRBV12-4 to TRBJ2-1; unclear D gene. This CDR3 contains 12 residues. V was shortened by 6 bases and J by 10 bases, with 13 bases between the two germline ends.